A single T cell receptor beta chain is shown here with its context. Antigen specificity is unknown. The sample originates from a study of OX40 agonist ivuxolimab in advanced cancers. Sequencing was performed with immunoSEQ multiplex PCR; in TCRdb, only in-frame clones are kept and a portion is missing. In the table there are tens of thousands of clones, 80% to 90% of which are singletons. Study-level findings and limits: At 0.1 to 3.0 mg/kg, clonal expansion of CD4+ and CD8+ blood T cells had occurred by week 6.

Source: CD4+ or CD8+ T cells sorted from blood, taken in a trial of the OX40 agonist ivuxolimab. The sequence was collected from an adult with an advanced solid tumor such as melanoma, head and neck, liver or kidney cancer.

The CDR3 DNA sequence: TGTGCCAGTAGTAAAGGTGACAGGGGATATCAGCCCCAGCATTTT. The encoded protein is CASSKGDRGYQPQHF. The rearrangement links TRBV19 to TRBJ1-5; TRBD1 aligns across 8 bases. The ends lost 4 bases at V and 5 bases at J; junction bases unmatched: 7. The CDR3 is 15 amino acids. Germline loops: CDR1 LNHDA, CDR2 SQIVND (reference sequence). The complete variable domain, with remaining parts taken from reference TRBV19 and TRBJ1-5, reads DGGITQSPKYLFRKEGQNVTLSCEQNLNHDAMYWYRQDPGQGLRLIYYSQIVNDFQKGDIAEGYSVSREKKESFPLTVTSAQKNPTAFYLCASSKGDRGYQPQHFGDGTRLSIL.